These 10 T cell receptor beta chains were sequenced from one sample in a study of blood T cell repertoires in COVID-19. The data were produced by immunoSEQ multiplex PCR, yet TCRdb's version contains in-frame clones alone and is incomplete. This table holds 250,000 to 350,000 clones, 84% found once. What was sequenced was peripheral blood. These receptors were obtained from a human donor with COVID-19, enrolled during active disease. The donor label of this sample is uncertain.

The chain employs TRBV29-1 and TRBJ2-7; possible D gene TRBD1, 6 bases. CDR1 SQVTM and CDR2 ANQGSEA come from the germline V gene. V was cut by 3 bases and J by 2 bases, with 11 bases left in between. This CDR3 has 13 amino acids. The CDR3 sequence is CSVDGGPTYEQYF. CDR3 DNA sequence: TGCAGCGTTGATGGGGGCCCGACCTACGAGCAGTACTTC.

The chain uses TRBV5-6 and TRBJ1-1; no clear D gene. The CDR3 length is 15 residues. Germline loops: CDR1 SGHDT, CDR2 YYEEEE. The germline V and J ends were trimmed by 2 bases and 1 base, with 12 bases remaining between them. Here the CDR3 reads CASSFLGRANTEAFF. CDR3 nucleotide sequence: TGTGCCAGCAGCTTTCTGGGGAGGGCGAACACTGAAGCTTTCTTT.

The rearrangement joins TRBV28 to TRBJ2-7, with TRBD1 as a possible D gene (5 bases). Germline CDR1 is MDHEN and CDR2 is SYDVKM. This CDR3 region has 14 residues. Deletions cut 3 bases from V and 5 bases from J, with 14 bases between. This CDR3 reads CASSLLQGLHEQYF. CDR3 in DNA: TGTGCCAGCAGTTTGCTCCAGGGTTTACACGAGCAGTACTTC.

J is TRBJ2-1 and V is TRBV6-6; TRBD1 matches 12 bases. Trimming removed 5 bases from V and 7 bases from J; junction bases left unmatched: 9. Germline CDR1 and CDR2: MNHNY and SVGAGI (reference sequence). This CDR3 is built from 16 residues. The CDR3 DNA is TGTGCCAGCAGTGCGCCGGGACAGGGGGCGGGTAATGAGCAGTTCTTC. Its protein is CASSAPGQGAGNEQFF.

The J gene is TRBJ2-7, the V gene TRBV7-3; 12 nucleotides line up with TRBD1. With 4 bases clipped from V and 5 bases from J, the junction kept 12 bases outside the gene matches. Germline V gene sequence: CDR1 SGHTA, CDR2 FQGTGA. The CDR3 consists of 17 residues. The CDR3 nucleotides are TGTGCCAGCAGCTCTATTAACCCGGGACAGGGGGCCCACGAGCAGTACTTC. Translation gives CASSSINPGQGAHEQYF.

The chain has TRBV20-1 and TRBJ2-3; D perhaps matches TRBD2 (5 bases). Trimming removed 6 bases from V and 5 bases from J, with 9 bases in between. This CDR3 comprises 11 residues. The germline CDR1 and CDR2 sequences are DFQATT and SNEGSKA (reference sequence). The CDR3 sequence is CSALEGDTQYF. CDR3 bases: TGCAGTGCCCTCGAGGGAGATACGCAGTATTTT.

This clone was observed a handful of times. The CDR3 here is CASSELGGNEKLFF. DNA for the CDR3: TGTGCCAGCAGTGAATTGGGAGGAAATGAAAAACTGTTTTTT. The V call is TRBV2, the J call TRBJ1-4; unclear D gene. The CDR3 loop spans 14 amino acids. CDR1 is SNHLY, CDR2 FYNNEI, per germline. The V end lost 2 bases, the J end lost 5 bases, and 9 bases lay between the germline ends.

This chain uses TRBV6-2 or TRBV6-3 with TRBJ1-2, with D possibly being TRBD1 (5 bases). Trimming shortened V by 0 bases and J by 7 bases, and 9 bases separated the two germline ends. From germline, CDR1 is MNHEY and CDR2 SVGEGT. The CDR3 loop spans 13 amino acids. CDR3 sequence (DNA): TGTGCCAGCAGTTACTCGGGAGGGACTGGCTACACCTTC. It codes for CASSYSGGTGYTF.

The CDR3 region has the DNA TGTGCCAGCAGTCACCTACCCTATAGCGGGAGAACCTACGAGCAGTACTTC. It encodes CASSHLPYSGRTYEQYF. The chain uses TRBV6-6 and TRBJ2-7; TRBD2 matches 9 bases. Germline CDR1 is MNHNY and CDR2 is SVGAGI (reference sequence). V lost 5 bases and J lost 2; bases outside the gene matches: 13. The CDR3 totals 17 residues.

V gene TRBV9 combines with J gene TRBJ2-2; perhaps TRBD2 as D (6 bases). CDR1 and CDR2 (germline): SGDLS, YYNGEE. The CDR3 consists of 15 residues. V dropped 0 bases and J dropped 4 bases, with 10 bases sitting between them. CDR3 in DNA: TGTGCCAGCAGCGTAGTCCCGGAGGGCACCGGGGAGCTGTTTTTT. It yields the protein CASSVVPEGTGELFF.